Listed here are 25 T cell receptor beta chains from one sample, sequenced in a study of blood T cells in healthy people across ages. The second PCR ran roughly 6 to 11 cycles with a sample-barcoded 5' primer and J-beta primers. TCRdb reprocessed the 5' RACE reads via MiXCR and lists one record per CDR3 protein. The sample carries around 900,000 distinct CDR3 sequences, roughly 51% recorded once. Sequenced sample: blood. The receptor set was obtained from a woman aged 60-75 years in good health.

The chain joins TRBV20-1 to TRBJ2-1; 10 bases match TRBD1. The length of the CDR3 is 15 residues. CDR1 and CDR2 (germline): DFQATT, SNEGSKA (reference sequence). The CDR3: CNPGQGILSYNEQFF. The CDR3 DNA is TGCAACCCGGGACAGGGGATCCTTTCCTACAATGAGCAGTTCTTC.

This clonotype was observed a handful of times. CDR3 region: CASSPRPPGLAKQETQYF. The CDR3 DNA sequence: TGCGCCAGCAGTCCACGTCCCCCGGGACTAGCGAAACAAGAGACCCAGTACTTC. V gene TRBV4-1 combines with J gene TRBJ2-5, with 10 bases that match TRBD2. The CDR3 is 18 amino acids. The V gene's germline CDR1 is MGHRA and CDR2 YSYEKL. V dropped 6 bases and J dropped 2; count of bases not matched to a gene: 15.

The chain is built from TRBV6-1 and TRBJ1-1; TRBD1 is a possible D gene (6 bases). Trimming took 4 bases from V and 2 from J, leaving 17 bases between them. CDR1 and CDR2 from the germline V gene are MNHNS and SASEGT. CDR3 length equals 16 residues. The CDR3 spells CASSARRQVKNTEAFF. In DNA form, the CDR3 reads TGTGCCAGCAGTGCCCGCCGACAGGTGAAAAACACTGAAGCTTTCTTT.

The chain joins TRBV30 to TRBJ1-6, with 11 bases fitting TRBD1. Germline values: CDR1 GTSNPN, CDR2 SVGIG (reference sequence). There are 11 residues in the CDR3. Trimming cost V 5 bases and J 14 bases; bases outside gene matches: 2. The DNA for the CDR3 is TGTGCCTGGGGACAGGGGGCAACCCTCCACTTT. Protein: CAWGQGATLHF. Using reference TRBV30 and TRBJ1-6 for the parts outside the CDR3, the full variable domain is SQTIHQWPATLVQPVGSPLSLECTVEGTSNPNLYWYRQAAGRGLQLLFYSVGIGQISSEVPQNLSASRPQDRQFILSSKKLLLSDSGFYLCAWGQGATLHFGNGTRLTVT.

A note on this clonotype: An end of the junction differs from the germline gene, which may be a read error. In DNA, the CDR3 is TGTGCCGGCAGGGGCTCTGAATCCTACAATGAGCAGTTCTTC. Translated: CAGRGSESYNEQFF. This chain joins TRBV7-3 and TRBJ2-1, with D possibly TRBD1 on 6 matching bases. The V gene's germline CDR1 is SGHTA and CDR2 FQGTGA. The CDR3 runs 14 residues. Using reference TRBV7-3 and TRBJ2-1 for the parts outside the CDR3, the full variable domain is GAGVSQTPSNKVTEKGKYVELRCDPISGHTALYWYRQSLGQGPEFLIYFQGTGAADDSGLPNDRFFAVRPEGSVSTLKIQRTERGDSAVYLCAGRGSESYNEQFFGPGTRLTVL.

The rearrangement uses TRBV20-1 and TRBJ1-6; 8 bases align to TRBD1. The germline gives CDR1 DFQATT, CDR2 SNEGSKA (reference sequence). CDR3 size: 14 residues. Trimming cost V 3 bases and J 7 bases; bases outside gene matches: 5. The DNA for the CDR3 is TGCAGTGCTAGCTCGGACAGGGAGAATTCACCCCTCCACTTT. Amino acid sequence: CSASSDRENSPLHF.

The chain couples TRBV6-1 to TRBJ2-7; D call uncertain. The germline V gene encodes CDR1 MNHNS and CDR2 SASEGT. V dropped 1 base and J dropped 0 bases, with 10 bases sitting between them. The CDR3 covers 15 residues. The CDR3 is CASSEGLGSSYEQYF. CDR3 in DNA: TGTGCCAGCAGTGAAGGTCTGGGAAGCTCCTACGAGCAGTACTTC.

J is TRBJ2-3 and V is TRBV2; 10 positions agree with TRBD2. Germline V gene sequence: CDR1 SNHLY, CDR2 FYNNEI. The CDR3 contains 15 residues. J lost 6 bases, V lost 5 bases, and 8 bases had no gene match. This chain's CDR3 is CASSKGTSDADTQYF. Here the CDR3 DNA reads TGTGCCAGCAGTAAAGGGACTAGCGACGCGGATACGCAGTATTTT.

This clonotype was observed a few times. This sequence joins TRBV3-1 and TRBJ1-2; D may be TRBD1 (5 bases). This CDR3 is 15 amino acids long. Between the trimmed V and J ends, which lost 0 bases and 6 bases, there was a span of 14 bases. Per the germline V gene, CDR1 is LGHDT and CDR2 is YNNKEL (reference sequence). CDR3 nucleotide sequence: TGTGCCAGCAGCCAAGATCTAGGGACCTCCAATGGCTACACCTTC. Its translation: CASSQDLGTSNGYTF.

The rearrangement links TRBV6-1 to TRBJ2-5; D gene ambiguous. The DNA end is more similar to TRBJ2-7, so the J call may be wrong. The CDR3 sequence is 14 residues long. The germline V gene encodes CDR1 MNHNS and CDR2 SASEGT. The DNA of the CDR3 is TGTGCCAGCATGAGGCCTCCTCTGGCCTACGAGCAGTACTTC. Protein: CASMRPPLAYEQYF.

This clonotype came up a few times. The CDR3 loop is CASSQGTSKWETQYF. For the CDR3, the DNA is TGTGCCAGCAGCCAAGGGACTAGTAAATGGGAGACCCAGTACTTC. This chain uses TRBV14 with TRBJ2-5; TRBD2 matches 7 bases. The CDR3 has 15 residues. The germline V gene has CDR1 SGHDN and CDR2 FVKESK. The junction had 7 bases not matched to a gene; V was cut back by 1 base and J by 5 bases.

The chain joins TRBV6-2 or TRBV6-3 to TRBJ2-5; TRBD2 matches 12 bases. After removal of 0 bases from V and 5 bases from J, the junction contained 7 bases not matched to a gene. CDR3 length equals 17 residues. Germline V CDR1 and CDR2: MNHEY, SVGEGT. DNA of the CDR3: TGTGCCAGCAGTTACTCGACTAGCGGGAGTTCTCAGGAGACCCAGTACTTC. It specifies CASSYSTSGSSQETQYF.

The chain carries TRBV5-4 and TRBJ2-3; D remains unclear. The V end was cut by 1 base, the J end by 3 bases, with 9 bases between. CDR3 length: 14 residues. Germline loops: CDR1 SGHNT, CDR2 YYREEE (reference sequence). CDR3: CASSLISETDTQYF. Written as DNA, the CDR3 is TGTGCCAGCAGCTTGATTTCGGAAACAGATACGCAGTATTTT.

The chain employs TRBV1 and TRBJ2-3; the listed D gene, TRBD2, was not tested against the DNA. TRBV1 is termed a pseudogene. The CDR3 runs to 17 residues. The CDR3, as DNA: TGCACCAGCAGCTGGACCCCTAGTCTGACGGGCACAGATACGCAGTATTTT. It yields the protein CTSSWTPSLTGTDTQYF.

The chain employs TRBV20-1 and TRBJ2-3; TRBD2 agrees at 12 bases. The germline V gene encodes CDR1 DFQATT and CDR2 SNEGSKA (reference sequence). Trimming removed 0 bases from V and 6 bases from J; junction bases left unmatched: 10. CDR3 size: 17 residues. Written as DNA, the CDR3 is TGCAGTGCTAGAGATCTCCCTAGCGGGAGGGCCGGCGATACGCAGTATTTT. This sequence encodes CSARDLPSGRAGDTQYF.

CDR3 protein: CATLEAPDTQYF. In nucleotides, the CDR3 is TGTGCCACCCTGGAGGCACCCGATACGCAGTATTTT. The chain is built from TRBV6-5 and TRBJ2-3, with D maybe TRBD2 (5 bases). Germline V gene sequence: CDR1 MNHEY, CDR2 SVGAGI. The CDR3 sequence is 12 residues long. Trimming removed 10 bases at V and 6 bases at J, with 14 bases between.

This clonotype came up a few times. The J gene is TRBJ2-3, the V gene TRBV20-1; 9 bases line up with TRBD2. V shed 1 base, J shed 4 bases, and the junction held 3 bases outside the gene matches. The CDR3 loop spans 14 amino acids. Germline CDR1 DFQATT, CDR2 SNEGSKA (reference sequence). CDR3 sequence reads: CSARVAGVSDTQYF. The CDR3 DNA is TGCAGTGCTAGAGTAGCGGGAGTTTCAGATACGCAGTATTTT.

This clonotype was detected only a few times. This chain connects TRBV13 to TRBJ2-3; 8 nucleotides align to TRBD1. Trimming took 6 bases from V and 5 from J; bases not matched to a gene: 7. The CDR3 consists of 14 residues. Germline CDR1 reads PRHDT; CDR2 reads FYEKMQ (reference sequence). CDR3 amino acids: CASSTGTGGDTQYF. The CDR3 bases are TGTGCCAGCAGTACCGGGACAGGAGGAGATACGCAGTATTTT. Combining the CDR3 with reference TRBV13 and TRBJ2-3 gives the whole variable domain AAGVIQSPRHLIKEKRETATLKCYPIPRHDTVYWYQQGPGQDPQFLISFYEKMQSDKGSIPDRFSAQQFSDYHSELNMSSLELGDSALYFCASSTGTGGDTQYFGPGTRLTVL.

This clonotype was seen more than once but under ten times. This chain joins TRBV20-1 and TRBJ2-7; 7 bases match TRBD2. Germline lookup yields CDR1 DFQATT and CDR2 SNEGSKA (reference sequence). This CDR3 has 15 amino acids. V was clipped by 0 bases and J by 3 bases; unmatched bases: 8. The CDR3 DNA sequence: TGCAGTGCTAGAGAAGGGTGGGGCGGGAGCTACGAGCAGTACTTC. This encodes CSAREGWGGSYEQYF.

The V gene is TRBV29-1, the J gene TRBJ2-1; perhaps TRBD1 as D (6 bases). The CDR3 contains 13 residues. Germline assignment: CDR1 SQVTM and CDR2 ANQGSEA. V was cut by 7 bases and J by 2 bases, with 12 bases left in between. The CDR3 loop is CSAGTNPYNEQFF. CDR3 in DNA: TGCAGCGCCGGGACAAACCCCTACAATGAGCAGTTCTTC.

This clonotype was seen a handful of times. CDR3 DNA sequence: TGTGCCAGCAGTCCTCCCTACGAGGGGGAAGTGCAGTACTTC. Its translation: CASSPPYEGEVQYF. The V gene is TRBV6-6, the J gene TRBJ2-7, with D possibly TRBD1 on 6 matching bases. The CDR3 sequence is 14 residues long. Germline CDR1 MNHNY, CDR2 SVGAGI (reference sequence). The germline V and J ends were trimmed by 5 bases and 9 bases, with 20 bases remaining between them.

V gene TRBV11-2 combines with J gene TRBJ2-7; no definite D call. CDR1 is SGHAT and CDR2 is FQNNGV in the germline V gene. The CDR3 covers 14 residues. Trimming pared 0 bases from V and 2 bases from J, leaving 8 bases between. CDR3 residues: CASSLDHGAYEQYF. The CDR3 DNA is TGTGCCAGCAGCTTAGACCACGGTGCCTACGAGCAGTACTTC.

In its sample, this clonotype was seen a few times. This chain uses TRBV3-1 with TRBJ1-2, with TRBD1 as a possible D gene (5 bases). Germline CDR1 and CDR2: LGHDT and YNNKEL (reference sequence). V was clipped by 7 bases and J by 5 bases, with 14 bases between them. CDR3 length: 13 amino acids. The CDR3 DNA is TGTGCCAGCACCACCGGGACGGATTATGGCTACACCTTC. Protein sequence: CASTTGTDYGYTF.

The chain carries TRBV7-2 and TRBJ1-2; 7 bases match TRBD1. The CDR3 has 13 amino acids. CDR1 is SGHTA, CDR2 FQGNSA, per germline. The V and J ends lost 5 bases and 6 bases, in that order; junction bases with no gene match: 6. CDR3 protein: CASSPGQRDGYTF. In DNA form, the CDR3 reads TGTGCCAGCAGCCCGGGACAGCGGGATGGCTACACCTTC.

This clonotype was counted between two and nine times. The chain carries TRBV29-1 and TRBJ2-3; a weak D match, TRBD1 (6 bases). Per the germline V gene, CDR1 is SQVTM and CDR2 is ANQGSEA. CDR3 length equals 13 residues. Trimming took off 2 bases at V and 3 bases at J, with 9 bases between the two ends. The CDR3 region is CSVETGTTDTQYF. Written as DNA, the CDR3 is TGCAGCGTTGAAACAGGGACAACAGATACGCAGTATTTT.